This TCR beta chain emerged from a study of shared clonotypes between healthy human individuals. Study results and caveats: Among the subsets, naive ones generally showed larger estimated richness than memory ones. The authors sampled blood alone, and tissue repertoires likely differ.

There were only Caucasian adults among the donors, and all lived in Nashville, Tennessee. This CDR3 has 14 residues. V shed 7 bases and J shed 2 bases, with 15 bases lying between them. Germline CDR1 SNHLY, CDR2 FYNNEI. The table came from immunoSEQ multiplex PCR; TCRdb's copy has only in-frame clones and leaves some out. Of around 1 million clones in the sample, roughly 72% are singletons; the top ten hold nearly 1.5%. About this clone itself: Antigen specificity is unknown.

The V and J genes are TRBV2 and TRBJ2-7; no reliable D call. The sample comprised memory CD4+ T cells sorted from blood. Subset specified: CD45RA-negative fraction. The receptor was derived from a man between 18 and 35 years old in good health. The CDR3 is CASTPIQLPYEQYF. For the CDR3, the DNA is TGTGCCAGCACCCCGATCCAGCTCCCCTACGAGCAGTACTTC.